Listed here are 23 T cell receptor beta chains from one sample, sequenced in a study of T cell changes during pregnancy in multiple sclerosis (dated by TCRdb to between 2017 and 2020). Preparation of the library involved the immunoSEQ multiplex PCR assay. What TCRdb holds here is the immuneACCESS table cut down to in-frame rearrangements. Part of the clones is not present; checked against another copy, under half of the missing clones reflect an unresolved V gene, and the others are unexplained. Recorded for this sample are under 150,000 clones; 96% of them occurred a single time. Roughly 0.45% of the sample goes to the ten largest clones. Sequences were derived from peripheral blood, sampled after pregnancy. The receptors shown here come from a female donor with multiple sclerosis, enrolled in a pregnancy study.

The J gene is TRBJ2-1, the V gene TRBV20-1; D is perhaps TRBD2 (5 bases). Germline CDR1 is DFQATT and CDR2 is SNEGSKA (reference sequence). Deletions cut 6 bases from V and 10 bases from J, with 10 bases between. The CDR3 has 10 amino acids. The CDR3: CSAGIVEQFF. Here the CDR3 DNA reads TGCAGTGCCGGGATAGTGGAGCAGTTCTTC.

The gene calls are TRBV11-2 and TRBJ2-5, with TRBD2 identical over 11 bases. Germline V gene data show CDR1 as SGHAT and CDR2 as FQNNGV. J was trimmed by 5 bases and V by 4 bases; bases with no gene match: 6. There are 15 residues in the CDR3. The CDR3 DNA reads TGTGCCAGCAGCTCGTTAGCGGGAGGGCCGGAGACCCAGTACTTC. This codes for CASSSLAGGPETQYF.

The genes are TRBV4-1 and TRBJ2-1; 13 positions match TRBD2. The CDR3 has 15 amino acids. In germline, CDR1 is MGHRA, CDR2 YSYEKL. The ends lost 4 bases at V and 4 bases at J; junction bases unmatched: 1. This chain's CDR3 is CASSLTSGRYNEQFF. CDR3 in DNA: TGCGCCAGCAGCCTGACTAGCGGGAGGTACAATGAGCAGTTCTTC.

This rearrangement joins TRBV11-3 to TRBJ2-3, with 9 bases that match TRBD1. Germline CDR1 reads SGHNT; CDR2 reads YENEEA. The V segment lost 1 base and the J segment 1 base; nucleotides outside the gene matches: 0. CDR3 size: 15 residues. The DNA of the CDR3 is TGTGCCAGCAGCTTAGGGACAGGGGGCACAGATACGCAGTATTTT. Encoded protein: CASSLGTGGTDTQYF.

The chain couples TRBV6-4 to TRBJ2-3; weak D call: TRBD2 (5 bases). Per the germline V gene, CDR1 is MRHNA and CDR2 is SNTAGT. With 8 bases removed from V and 6 bases from J, the gap between germline ends came to 24 bases. The CDR3 totals 16 residues. CDR3 sequence: CASSVGFGLSADTQYF. DNA of the CDR3: TGTGCCAGCTCGGTGGGCTTTGGACTCAGCGCGGATACGCAGTATTTT.

The CDR3 is CASSLGQGSHEQYF. CDR3 coding DNA: TGTGCCAGCAGCTTGGGACAGGGTTCCCACGAGCAGTACTTC. The chain is built from TRBV5-5 and TRBJ2-7; 7 bases line up with TRBD1. The CDR3 is made up of 14 amino acids. Germline V lookup: CDR1 SGHKS, CDR2 YYEKEE (reference sequence). V gave up 0 bases and J gave up 5 bases; unmatched junction bases: 5.

This chain connects TRBV27 to TRBJ2-7; 10 bases fit TRBD1. This CDR3 contains 13 residues. Looked up from germline, CDR1 is MNHEY and CDR2 is SMNVEV (reference sequence). Trimming cost V 6 bases and J 4 bases; bases outside gene matches: 3. CDR3 protein: CASSPDRGYEQYF. DNA for the CDR3: TGTGCCAGCAGCCCGGACAGGGGGTACGAGCAGTACTTC.

V is TRBV28 and J is TRBJ2-7, with 7 bases aligning to TRBD1. V was clipped by 5 bases and J by 2 bases; unmatched bases: 15. CDR1 is MDHEN and CDR2 is SYDVKM in the germline V gene. This CDR3 is built from 17 residues. The CDR3 spells CASSEGWPRQGTYEQYF. In DNA, the CDR3 is TGTGCCAGCAGTGAGGGGTGGCCGAGACAGGGAACCTACGAGCAGTACTTC.

V usage is TRBV5-8 and J usage is TRBJ2-7, with a tentative D call TRBD2 (5 bases). V shed 7 bases and J shed 3 bases, with 11 bases lying between them. The germline V gene encodes CDR1 SGHTS and CDR2 YDEGEE. This CDR3 spans 12 amino acids. DNA for the CDR3: TGTGCCAGCGGAGGACGGATCTACGAGCAGTACTTC. Translated: CASGGRIYEQYF. The full variable domain, its missing parts supplied by reference TRBV5-8 and TRBJ2-7, is EAGVTQSPTHLIKTRGQQATLRCSPISGHTSVYWYQQALGLGLQFLLWYDEGEERNRGNFPPRFSGRQFPNYSSELNVNALELEDSALYLCASGGRIYEQYFGPGTRLTVT.

The chain is built from TRBV5-1 and TRBJ2-1, with 11 positions matching TRBD2. Trimming removed 4 bases from V and 6 bases from J; junction bases left unmatched: 9. The CDR3 has 16 residues. Germline CDR1 and CDR2: SGHRS and YFSETQ. CDR3 region: CASSTPPGLAANEQFF. The CDR3 DNA follows: TGCGCCAGCAGCACCCCACCGGGACTAGCGGCCAATGAGCAGTTCTTC. The whole variable domain, remainder taken from reference TRBV5-1 and TRBJ2-1, is KAGVTQTPRYLIKTRGQQVTLSCSPISGHRSVSWYQQTPGQGLQFLFEYFSETQRNKGNFPGRFSGRQFSNSRSEMNVSTLELGDSALYLCASSTPPGLAANEQFFGPGTRLTVL.

V and J are TRBV4-1 and TRBJ1-6; D uncertain. CDR1 is MGHRA, CDR2 YSYEKL, per germline. V lost 0 bases and J 4 bases, leaving 10 bases between the germline ends. The CDR3 extends over 16 amino acids. The CDR3 DNA sequence: TGCGCCAGCAGCCAAGAAGCGGGCCTGTATAATTCACCCCTCCACTTT. Translation gives CASSQEAGLYNSPLHF.

To note about this clone: Other nucleotide sequences in the sample specify the same CDR3. This chain links TRBV4-1 with TRBJ1-5; maybe TRBD1 (6 bases). Trimming pared 1 base from V and 1 base from J, leaving 11 bases between. Germline-derived CDR1 and CDR2 are MGHRA and YSYEKL. The CDR3 totals 16 residues. As DNA, the CDR3 is TGCGCCAGCAGCCAAGTTTGGGGGCAGAGCAATCAGCCCCAGCATTTT. It encodes CASSQVWGQSNQPQHF.

V is TRBV6-5 and J is TRBJ2-7; 7 bases match TRBD2. Germline values: CDR1 MNHEY, CDR2 SVGAGI. The V and J ends lost 6 bases and 3 bases, in that order; junction bases with no gene match: 11. CDR3 length equals 15 residues. CDR3 in amino acids: CASSHLGLGNYEQYF. The CDR3 DNA is TGTGCCAGCAGCCACCTTGGACTAGGGAACTACGAGCAGTACTTC.

The chain employs TRBV19 and TRBJ1-3, with D maybe TRBD1 (6 bases). The CDR3 runs 16 residues. Per the germline V gene, CDR1 is LNHDA and CDR2 is SQIVND (reference sequence). V lost 1 base and J lost 3, with 13 bases in between. The CDR3 sequence: CASSIGRQGSGNTIYF. The CDR3 DNA reads TGTGCCAGTAGTATAGGCCGGCAGGGGAGTGGAAACACCATATATTTT.

This rearrangement joins TRBV18 to TRBJ1-1; D is uncertain. The CDR3 spans 15 residues. V lost 4 bases, J lost 3 bases, and 15 bases lay in between. The germline gives CDR1 KGHSH, CDR2 LQKENI. In DNA form, the CDR3 reads TGTGCCAGCTCACTACGCACAACGGACTACACTGAAGCTTTCTTT. The encoded protein is CASSLRTTDYTEAFF.

The chain joins TRBV18 to TRBJ1-4; D is unresolved. There are 15 residues in the CDR3. Per the germline V gene, CDR1 is KGHSH and CDR2 is LQKENI. The V and J ends lost 3 bases and 5 bases respectively, with 13 bases between them. The CDR3 here is CASSPPGLPNEKLFF. The DNA for the CDR3 is TGTGCCAGCTCACCGCCCGGACTTCCAAATGAAAAACTGTTTTTT.

The chain couples TRBV25-1 to TRBJ2-1; D remains unclear. The CDR3 consists of 14 residues. Trimming shortened V by 0 bases and J by 6 bases, and 9 bases separated the two germline ends. Germline CDR1 MGHDK, CDR2 SYGVNS. CDR3 in amino acids: CASSEYFNGNEQFF. In nucleotides, the CDR3 is TGTGCCAGCAGTGAATACTTCAACGGCAATGAGCAGTTCTTC.

The V call is TRBV7-2, the J call TRBJ1-3; 7 bases are a match to TRBD1. Germline V gene lookup returns CDR1 SGHTA and CDR2 FQGNSA. This CDR3 has 15 amino acids. The junction had 4 bases not matched to a gene; V was cut back by 5 bases and J by 0 bases. The CDR3 DNA sequence: TGTGCCAGCAGCCTGGACAGGAACTCTGGAAACACCATATATTTT. Translated, it gives CASSLDRNSGNTIYF.

CDR3 in amino acids: CAWTPGTSGTDTQYF. For the CDR3, the DNA is TGTGCCTGGACCCCCGGGACTAGCGGCACAGATACGCAGTATTTT. The chain combines TRBV30 with TRBJ2-3; 10 nucleotides agree with TRBD2. In germline, CDR1 is GTSNPN, CDR2 SVGIG (reference sequence). The CDR3 is 15 residues long. Losses at the gene ends were 4 bases for V and 1 base for J; bases not matched to a gene: 5.

The V gene is TRBV28, the J gene TRBJ1-2; tentative D call: TRBD1 (6 bases). Germline assignment: CDR1 MDHEN and CDR2 SYDVKM. This CDR3 spans 13 amino acids. Trimming stripped 6 bases from V and 8 bases from J, with 16 bases between. CDR3 DNA: TGTGCCAGCAGCATCGGGACACCAGGAGGCTACACCTTC. It is translated as CASSIGTPGGYTF.

This chain connects TRBV7-8 to TRBJ1-2, with TRBD1 identical over 8 bases. The CDR3 consists of 14 residues. Germline values: CDR1 SGHVS, CDR2 FQNEAQ. Trimming at V came to 1 base and at J to 3 bases, leaving 1 base not matched to a gene. The CDR3 here is CASSLGDRHYGYTF. CDR3 DNA: TGTGCCAGCAGCTTAGGGGACAGGCACTATGGCTACACCTTC.

The gene calls are TRBV28 and TRBJ1-2; 10 bases match TRBD1. With V trimmed by 5 bases and J by 8 bases, 11 bases remained unmatched. Germline CDR1 and CDR2: MDHEN and SYDVKM. This CDR3 is 15 amino acids long. Here the CDR3 reads CASSPLGQGSGGYTF. CDR3 DNA sequence: TGTGCCAGCAGTCCCCTGGGACAGGGGTCGGGGGGCTACACCTTC.

This chain connects TRBV6-5 to TRBJ1-2; D is undetermined. CDR3 length: 15 amino acids. From germline, CDR1 is MNHEY and CDR2 SVGAGI. Trimming took 4 bases from V and 2 from J, leaving 14 bases between them. CDR3 in amino acids: CASSLSDSKNYGYTF. The CDR3 nucleotides are TGTGCCAGCAGTTTGTCAGACTCAAAAAACTATGGCTACACCTTC.